Shown below are 11 T cell receptor beta chains from a single sample sequenced in a study of blood T cells in healthy people across ages. Next came a second PCR, run for about 6 to 12 cycles, which used a sample-barcoded 5' primer along with a J-beta primer mix. Each CDR3 protein gets one entry after TCRdb re-called the 5' RACE reads with MiXCR. The data show 1.4 million or so distinct CDR3 sequences, 42% seen once. The specimen sequenced was blood. The receptor set was obtained from a woman aged 18-29 years in good health.

The chain employs TRBV4-3 and TRBJ2-1, with 8 bases fitting TRBD2. The CDR3 is 13 residues long. Germline loops: CDR1 LGHNA, CDR2 YSLEER. V was pared by 3 bases and J by 10 bases, with 5 bases of the junction left unmatched. Here the CDR3 reads CASSQITGGEQFF. CDR3 DNA sequence: TGCGCCAGCAGCCAGATCACGGGAGGGGAGCAGTTCTTC.

Regarding this clonotype: One end of the junction fails to match germline, which may point to a read error. This chain joins TRBV5-1 and TRBJ1-6; possibly TRBD1 for D (5 bases). In germline, CDR1 is SGHRS, CDR2 YFSETQ. The CDR3 loop spans 16 amino acids. The CDR3 here is CASSTQGSSYNPPLHF. CDR3 coding DNA: TGCGCCAGCAGCACCCAGGGAAGCTCCTATAATCCACCCCTCCACTTT.

This clonotype has a handful of counts. This chain connects TRBV5-1 to TRBJ2-1; D gene unclear. Germline loops: CDR1 SGHRS, CDR2 YFSETQ. Trimming pared 0 bases from V and 3 bases from J, leaving 7 bases between. This CDR3 contains 14 residues. CDR3: CASSLEIIYNEQFF. The DNA of the CDR3 is TGCGCCAGCAGCTTGGAGATAATCTACAATGAGCAGTTCTTC.

V usage is TRBV29-1 and J usage is TRBJ2-5, with D possibly being TRBD2 (5 bases). The CDR3 extends over 12 amino acids. Germline V gives CDR1 SQVTM, CDR2 ANQGSEA. The V end was cut by 4 bases, the J end by 1 base, with 7 bases between. The CDR3 region is CSVVGIQETQYF. CDR3 bases: TGCAGCGTTGTCGGGATCCAAGAGACCCAGTACTTC.

A few counts support this clonotype. The J gene is TRBJ1-2, the V gene TRBV3-1, with a weak D call TRBD1 (5 bases). Germline assignment: CDR1 LGHDT and CDR2 YNNKEL (reference sequence). The length of the CDR3 is 11 residues. Trimming removed 6 bases at V and 8 bases at J, with 10 bases between. CDR3 loop: CASRRGNGYTF. CDR3 coding DNA: TGTGCCAGCAGAAGGGGAAACGGCTACACCTTC.

There are many counts of this clonotype. The rearrangement joins TRBV6-6 to TRBJ2-1; D is unclear. The CDR3 is 11 residues long. Per the germline V gene, CDR1 is MNHNY and CDR2 is SVGAGI (reference sequence). Trimming pared 3 bases from V and 9 bases from J, leaving 6 bases between. The CDR3 region has the DNA TGTGCCAGCAGTTATGCCGGTGAGCAGTTCTTC. Its translation: CASSYAGEQFF.

The rearrangement joins TRBV28 to TRBJ2-1, with 10 nucleotides matching TRBD2. The end of the DNA aligns better with TRBJ2-7, so the J call may be wrong. Germline CDR1 and CDR2: MDHEN and SYDVKM. This CDR3 has 16 amino acids. The CDR3 DNA reads TGTGCCAGCAGTAGCGGGAGGGCCCAGATATACAATGAGCAGTACTTC. This sequence encodes CASSSGRAQIYNEQYF.

This clonotype has only a few counts. The CDR3 reads CSARGARAYYGYTF. CDR3 nucleotides: TGCAGTGCTAGAGGGGCCCGGGCTTACTATGGCTACACCTTC. This chain uses TRBV20-1 with TRBJ1-2, with unresolved D. The V end was cut by 1 base, the J end by 3 bases, with 12 bases between. CDR1 and CDR2 (germline): DFQATT, SNEGSKA (reference sequence). This CDR3 contains 14 residues.

V gene TRBV9 combines with J gene TRBJ1-2; TRBD1 is a possible D gene (6 bases). Germline CDR1 and CDR2: SGDLS and YYNGEE. The V gene lost 3 bases and the J gene lost 8 bases, with 14 bases spanning the gap. The CDR3 runs to 13 residues. The CDR3 nucleotides are TGTGCCAGCAGCGGATACAGGGTTGAAGGCTACACCTTC. This sequence encodes CASSGYRVEGYTF.

This clonotype turned up a few times. The chain uses TRBV7-3 and TRBJ2-7; 7 bases align to TRBD2. The CDR3 extends over 15 amino acids. The germline gives CDR1 SGHTA, CDR2 FQGTGA. Trimming took 5 bases from V and 0 from J; bases not matched to a gene: 7. CDR3 in DNA: TGTGCCAGCAGCGTGGAGGGAGGGAGCTCCTACGAGCAGTACTTC. It yields the protein CASSVEGGSSYEQYF.

This clonotype was observed a handful of times. The rearrangement uses TRBV12-3 or TRBV12-4 and TRBJ2-4; 7 bases align to TRBD2. CDR3 length: 14 residues. V lost 5 bases, J lost 6 bases, and 7 bases stayed unmatched. The CDR3 DNA reads TGTGCCAGCAGTACCGGGGGGTCCGCAAACATTCAGTACTTC. Amino acid sequence: CASSTGGSANIQYF.